This passage covers 27 T cell receptor beta chains from one sample sequenced in a study of T-cell reconstitution after alpha-beta-depleted transplantation in children. Preparation of the TCRbeta library was carried out with unique molecular identifiers. TCRdb reprocessed the PCR reads with MiXCR, giving one entry per CDR3 protein. Of roughly 110,000 distinct CDR3 sequences listed, approximately 10% are singletons. Sequenced material: PBMCs, taken before TCRalphabeta/CD19-depleted stem cell transplant. The receptors derive from a boy aged 2 to 10 with acute lymphoblastic leukemia, due to receive a stem cell transplant.

The chain recombines TRBV5-1 with TRBJ1-1, with D possibly TRBD1 on 5 matching bases. The CDR3 runs 15 residues. V lost 4 bases, J lost 1 base, and 14 bases lay in between. The germline gives CDR1 SGHRS, CDR2 YFSETQ. The CDR3 DNA reads as TGCGCCAGCAGCCAAACCGGGGCCAGGAACACTGAAGCTTTCTTT. It specifies CASSQTGARNTEAFF.

This chain links TRBV3-1 with TRBJ2-7; TRBD2 is a possible D gene (7 bases). The CDR3 spans 15 residues. Trimming took 5 bases from V and 5 from J, leaving 19 bases between them. Germline V CDR1 and CDR2: LGHDT, YNNKEL (reference sequence). This CDR3 is CASSGRGREENEQYF. The DNA for the CDR3 is TGTGCCAGCAGCGGTAGGGGGAGGGAGGAGAACGAGCAGTACTTC.

The CDR3 reads CASSSQGSYGYTF. In DNA form, the CDR3 reads TGCGCCAGCAGCTCACAGGGGTCCTATGGCTACACCTTC. The chain couples TRBV4-1 to TRBJ1-2; 7 nucleotides agree with TRBD1. The J segment lost 4 bases and the V segment lost 5 bases, leaving 4 bases of the junction unmatched. Germline V lookup: CDR1 MGHRA, CDR2 YSYEKL. There are 13 residues in the CDR3.

This clonotype came up many times. This chain uses TRBV2 with TRBJ2-2; the D is unclear. Per the germline V gene, CDR1 is SNHLY and CDR2 is FYNNEI. V was clipped by 5 bases and J by 1 base, with 5 bases between them. This CDR3 is 13 amino acids long. CDR3 nucleotides: TGTGCCAGCAGTACTTTGAACACCGGGGAGCTGTTTTTT. It is translated as CASSTLNTGELFF.

This clonotype was seen more than once but under ten times. J is TRBJ2-1 and V is TRBV7-9; 9 bases align to TRBD1. With 6 bases clipped from V and 8 bases from J, the junction kept 8 bases outside the gene matches. Per the germline V gene, CDR1 is SEHNR and CDR2 is FQNEAQ (reference sequence). This CDR3 has 14 residues. The CDR3 nucleotides are TGTGCCAGCAGGTTACCGGACAGGGGCTATGAGCAGTTCTTC. Translation: CASRLPDRGYEQFF.

The table lists this clonotype with a few counts. This sequence joins TRBV5-1 and TRBJ2-7, with D possibly matching TRBD1 (5 bases). CDR3 length equals 14 residues. Germline loops: CDR1 SGHRS, CDR2 YFSETQ. Between the trimmed V and J ends, which lost 0 bases and 4 bases, there was a span of 11 bases. The CDR3 region has the DNA TGCGCCAGCAGCTTGGCCGGACAAAGTTACGAGCAGTACTTC. As protein: CASSLAGQSYEQYF.

CDR3 DNA: TGCGCCAGCAGTGGAGATGCGGTCTACAATGAGCAGTTCTTC. It translates to CASSGDAVYNEQFF. The chain combines TRBV10-2 with TRBJ2-1; D ambiguous. CDR1 and CDR2 (germline): WSHSY, SAAADI. The CDR3 length is 14 residues. V dropped 4 bases and J dropped 3 bases, with 10 bases sitting between them.

This clonotype was counted at least ten times. The rearrangement uses TRBV5-1 and TRBJ2-1; a possible D gene is TRBD1 (6 bases). This CDR3 comprises 17 residues. Germline V lookup: CDR1 SGHRS, CDR2 YFSETQ. V lost 3 bases to trimming and J lost 0 bases, with 16 bases between them. The CDR3 bases are TGCGCCAGCAGCTGGCTCCCTGGGGGCCTCTCCTACAATGAGCAGTTCTTC. Amino acid sequence: CASSWLPGGLSYNEQFF. Based on the CDR3 plus reference TRBV5-1 and TRBJ2-1, the full variable domain is KAGVTQTPRYLIKTRGQQVTLSCSPISGHRSVSWYQQTPGQGLQFLFEYFSETQRNKGNFPGRFSGRQFSNSRSEMNVSTLELGDSALYLCASSWLPGGLSYNEQFFGPGTRLTVL.

The rearrangement uses TRBV12-3 or TRBV12-4 and TRBJ1-1; D might be TRBD1 (5 bases). Trimming took 7 bases from V and 1 from J, leaving 13 bases between them. The CDR3 has 14 residues. The CDR3 nucleotides are TGTGCCAGCATTATAACCGGGGGGAACACTGAAGCTTTCTTT. Its translation: CASIITGGNTEAFF.

This clonotype was observed a handful of times. The chain combines TRBV6-1 with TRBJ1-5, with 9 bases aligning to TRBD1. J lost 8 bases, V lost 3 bases, and 5 bases had no gene match. Germline V gene data show CDR1 as MNHNS and CDR2 as SASEGT. The CDR3 runs to 14 residues. The DNA for the CDR3 is TGTGCCAGCAGTGAGAGGACAGGGGAGAAGCCCCAGCATTTT. Its translation is CASSERTGEKPQHF.

V and J are TRBV5-1 and TRBJ2-5, with 8 bases identical to TRBD2. CDR1 and CDR2 (germline): SGHRS, YFSETQ. This CDR3 has 14 amino acids. The trim removed 4 bases at V and 4 bases at J, leaving 6 bases unmatched. The CDR3 DNA sequence: TGCGCCAGCAGCCCGGGACTAGAGGGAGAGACCCAGTACTTC. Its translation: CASSPGLEGETQYF.

In its sample, this clonotype was seen a few times. The chain combines TRBV6-6 with TRBJ2-2; 16 bases map to TRBD2. The germline V gene has CDR1 MNHNY and CDR2 SVGAGI (reference sequence). V lost 6 bases and J lost 6; bases outside the gene matches: 7. The CDR3 covers 17 residues. The CDR3 region is CASRGTSGRESSGELFF. CDR3 nucleotide sequence: TGTGCCAGCAGGGGGACTAGCGGGAGGGAAAGCTCCGGGGAGCTGTTTTTT.

This clonotype was found a few times. The gene calls are TRBV7-9 and TRBJ1-3, with D unresolved. Trimming cost V 7 bases and J 4 bases, with 20 bases left between them. Germline V CDR1 and CDR2: SEHNR, FQNEAQ (reference sequence). CDR3 length: 16 amino acids. The CDR3 is CASIDPTEPGGNTIYF. CDR3 sequence (DNA): TGTGCCAGCATCGATCCGACGGAACCTGGAGGAAACACCATATATTTT.

This clonotype was detected only a few times. The CDR3 DNA reads TGTGCCAGCAGCTTGGTTCCGGCCCCGAACACTGAAGCTTTCTTT. Its translation is CASSLVPAPNTEAFF. This sequence joins TRBV5-6 and TRBJ1-1; no reliable D call. This CDR3 is 15 amino acids long. In germline, CDR1 is SGHDT, CDR2 YYEEEE. Between the trimmed V and J ends, which lost 0 bases and 1 base, there was a span of 10 bases.

This clonotype appeared many times. The chain couples TRBV5-6 to TRBJ2-7; maybe TRBD1 (5 bases). Trimming removed 7 bases at V and 0 bases at J, with 11 bases between. The germline CDR1 and CDR2 sequences are SGHDT and YYEEEE. This CDR3 is 13 amino acids long. CDR3 loop: CASLDTNSYEQYF. The CDR3 DNA follows: TGTGCCAGCTTGGACACCAACTCCTACGAGCAGTACTTC.

V and J are TRBV2 and TRBJ1-5, with D unclear. V gave up 2 bases and J gave up 5 bases, with 10 bases separating them. This CDR3 comprises 14 residues. From germline, CDR1 is SNHLY and CDR2 FYNNEI. CDR3 DNA sequence: TGTGCCAGCAGTGAATTATCTAGGGATCAGCCCCAGCATTTT. Its protein is CASSELSRDQPQHF.

This clonotype appeared a few times. This chain links TRBV7-8 with TRBJ1-1, with unresolved D. The V gene lost 5 bases and the J gene lost 8 bases, with 12 bases spanning the gap. Germline CDR1 reads SGHVS; CDR2 reads FQNEAQ. The CDR3 covers 12 residues. The CDR3 loop is CASSENRPEAFF. Written as DNA, the CDR3 is TGTGCCAGCAGCGAAAACCGGCCCGAAGCTTTCTTT.

J is TRBJ2-2 and V is TRBV20-1, with 8 bases matching TRBD2. The germline gives CDR1 DFQATT, CDR2 SNEGSKA (reference sequence). The length of the CDR3 is 14 residues. After removal of 4 bases from V and 4 bases from J, the junction contained 5 bases not matched to a gene. The DNA for the CDR3 is TGCAGTGCTACCGGGAGGGCCCCCACCGGGGAGCTGTTTTTT. This codes for CSATGRAPTGELFF.

This clonotype was counted between two and nine times. The chain has TRBV7-9 and TRBJ2-3; 8 bases fit TRBD2. The CDR3 extends over 15 amino acids. Germline V gene data show CDR1 as SEHNR and CDR2 as FQNEAQ (reference sequence). V was clipped by 3 bases and J by 6 bases; unmatched bases: 8. CDR3 nucleotide sequence: TGTGCCAGCAGCTTCGGACTAGCTTTCCCGGATACGCAGTATTTT. Residues: CASSFGLAFPDTQYF.

The sample holds many counts of this clonotype. The V gene is TRBV5-8, the J gene TRBJ2-2; 8 positions match TRBD1. The germline CDR1 and CDR2 sequences are SGHTS and YDEGEE. V lost 5 bases to trimming and J lost 5 bases; unmatched junction nucleotides: 2. The CDR3 is 13 residues long. CDR3 sequence (DNA): TGTGCCAGCAGTCGGACAGGGACCGGGGAGCTGTTTTTT. Translated: CASSRTGTGELFF.

In this sample, this clonotype turned up a few times. V is TRBV5-1 and J is TRBJ2-3; no reliable D call. The CDR3 extends over 15 amino acids. V shed 0 bases and J shed 1 base, with 9 bases lying between them. Germline V CDR1 and CDR2: SGHRS, YFSETQ. The CDR3 DNA reads as TGCGCCAGCAGCTTGGGGAAGGGCGGCACAGATACGCAGTATTTT. Encoded protein: CASSLGKGGTDTQYF.

V is TRBV12-3 or TRBV12-4 and J is TRBJ2-1; possibly TRBD2 for D (7 bases). V was shortened by 1 base and J by 15 bases, with 16 bases between the two germline ends. The CDR3 covers 13 residues. CDR3 amino acids: CASSLVIWGGGFF. CDR3 in DNA: TGTGCCAGCAGTTTAGTAATATGGGGAGGGGGGTTCTTC.

This clonotype was seen a few times. The chain has TRBV3-1 and TRBJ2-7; 8 nucleotides match TRBD2. The J segment lost 0 bases and the V segment lost 4 bases, leaving 14 bases of the junction unmatched. In germline, CDR1 is LGHDT, CDR2 YNNKEL (reference sequence). The CDR3 runs to 18 residues. In DNA, the CDR3 is TGTGCCAGCAGCCCCATTATCGGGAGGGCCTATGACTCCTACGAGCAGTACTTC. It codes for CASSPIIGRAYDSYEQYF.

The CDR3 reads CSARDRSGRDRNYNEQFF. The CDR3 nucleotides read TGCAGTGCTAGAGATCGTAGCGGGAGGGACAGAAACTACAATGAGCAGTTCTTC. The chain has TRBV20-1 and TRBJ2-1, with 11 positions matching TRBD2. Germline V lookup: CDR1 DFQATT, CDR2 SNEGSKA (reference sequence). The junction had 10 bases not matched to a gene; V was cut back by 0 bases and J by 3 bases. The length of the CDR3 is 18 residues.

In this sample, this clonotype turned up a few times. The V call is TRBV20-1, the J call TRBJ2-1; no firm D call. The V gene lost 3 bases and the J gene lost 3 bases, with 6 bases spanning the gap. The CDR3 has 12 residues. Looked up from germline, CDR1 is DFQATT and CDR2 is SNEGSKA (reference sequence). The chain's CDR3 is CSASNIYNEQFF. CDR3 bases: TGCAGTGCTAGTAATATCTACAATGAGCAGTTCTTC.

This clonotype was seen at least ten times. This chain joins TRBV5-1 and TRBJ2-7, with 11 bases lining up with TRBD2. This CDR3 spans 14 amino acids. V was clipped by 1 base and J by 3 bases; unmatched bases: 0. The germline V gene has CDR1 SGHRS and CDR2 YFSETQ. The CDR3 here is CASSLLAGGYEQYF. The CDR3 DNA sequence: TGCGCCAGCAGCTTGCTAGCGGGAGGCTACGAGCAGTACTTC.

This clonotype was counted a single time. The chain recombines TRBV29-1 with TRBJ2-1, with D unresolved. V lost 4 bases and J 9 bases, leaving 13 bases between the germline ends. Germline values: CDR1 SQVTM, CDR2 ANQGSEA. The CDR3 consists of 12 residues. The CDR3 sequence is CSVVLGRPEQFF. The CDR3 DNA is TGCAGCGTTGTCTTAGGGCGGCCTGAGCAGTTCTTC.